This T cell receptor (beta chain) was identified in a study of T cells expressing NK-cell markers. Study background: CD3+CD56+NKG2C+, CD3+CD56+NKG2C- and CD3+CD56-NKG2C+ T cells, once sorted, supplied the TCR beta repertoires. Seropositivity for HCMV was found in seven of the eight sequenced donors, with one seronegative. Findings of the study overall: Leadership of the CD3+CD56-NKG2C+ fraction also belonged to these clonotypes in a handful of donors.

TCRdb reprocessed the 5' RACE reads and stores each CDR3 protein as one record, lacking DNA. The sample table includes about 260,000 distinct CDR3 sequences. CDR1 MNHEY and CDR2 SVGAGI come from the germline V gene. CDR3 size: 14 residues. About this clonotype itself: Its antigen is not known.

The sequence came from a woman aged 18 to 75 in good health. The chain uses TRBV6-5 and TRBJ2-2. Sequenced material: blood T cells: a sorted CD56 or NKG2C T cell subset, CD4+ or CD8+ T cells, or bulk PBMC T cells (not recorded which). The CDR3 is CASSYYANTGELFF.